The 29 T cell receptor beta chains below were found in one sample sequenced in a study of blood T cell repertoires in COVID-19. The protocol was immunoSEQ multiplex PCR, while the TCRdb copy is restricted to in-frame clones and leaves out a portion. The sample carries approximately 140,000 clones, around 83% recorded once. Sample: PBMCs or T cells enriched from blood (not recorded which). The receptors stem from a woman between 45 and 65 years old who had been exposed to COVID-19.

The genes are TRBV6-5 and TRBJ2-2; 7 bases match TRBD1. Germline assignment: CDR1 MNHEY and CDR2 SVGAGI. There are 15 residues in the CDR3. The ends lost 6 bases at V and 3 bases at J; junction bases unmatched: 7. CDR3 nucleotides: TGTGCCAGCAGCCTCACAGGGGAAGACACCGGGGAGCTGTTTTTT. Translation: CASSLTGEDTGELFF.

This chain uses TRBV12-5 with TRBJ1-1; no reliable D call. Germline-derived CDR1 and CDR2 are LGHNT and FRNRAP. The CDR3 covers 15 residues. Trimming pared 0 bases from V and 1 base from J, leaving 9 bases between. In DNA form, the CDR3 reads TGTGCTAGTGGTTTGGTAGTGGGCTCGAACACTGAAGCTTTCTTT. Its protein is CASGLVVGSNTEAFF.

The DNA of the CDR3 is TGTGCCAGCAGCTATCAGGACTTTTTGGGTGAAAAACTGTTTTTT. As protein: CASSYQDFLGEKLFF. The chain combines TRBV11-2 with TRBJ1-4; no clear D. The CDR3 extends over 15 amino acids. Germline lookup yields CDR1 SGHAT and CDR2 FQNNGV. V lost 4 bases and J lost 7, with 16 bases in between.

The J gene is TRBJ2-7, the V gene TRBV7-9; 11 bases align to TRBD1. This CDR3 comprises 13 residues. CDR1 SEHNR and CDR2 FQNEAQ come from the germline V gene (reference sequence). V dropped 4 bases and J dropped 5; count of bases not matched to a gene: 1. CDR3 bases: TGTGCCAGCAGCTGGGACAGGGGGGACGAGCAGTACTTC. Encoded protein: CASSWDRGDEQYF.

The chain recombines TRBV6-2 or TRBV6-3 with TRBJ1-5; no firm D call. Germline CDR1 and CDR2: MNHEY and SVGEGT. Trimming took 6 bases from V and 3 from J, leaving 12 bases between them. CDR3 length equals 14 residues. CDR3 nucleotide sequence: TGTGCCAGCAGCTCTGACACCGCCAATCAGCCCCAGCATTTT. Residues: CASSSDTANQPQHF.

The CDR3 DNA follows: TGTGCCAGCAGCCTAGACCACCTTCACAGGGGGCGTAGCAATCAGCCCCAGCATTTT. Protein sequence: CASSLDHLHRGRSNQPQHF. The chain joins TRBV7-3 to TRBJ1-5; 9 nucleotides align to TRBD1. The CDR3 is made up of 19 amino acids. CDR1 SGHTA and CDR2 FQGTGA come from the germline V gene. With 5 bases clipped from V and 0 bases from J, the junction kept 14 bases outside the gene matches.

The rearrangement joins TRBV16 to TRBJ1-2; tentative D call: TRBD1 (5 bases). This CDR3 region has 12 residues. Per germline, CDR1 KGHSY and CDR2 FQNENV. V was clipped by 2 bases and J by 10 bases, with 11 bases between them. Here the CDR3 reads CASSQTRVDYTF. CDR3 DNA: TGTGCCAGCAGCCAAACCAGGGTTGACTACACCTTC. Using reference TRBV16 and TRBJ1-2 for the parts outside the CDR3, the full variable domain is GEEVAQTPKHLVRGEGQKAKLYCAPIKGHSYVFWYQQVLKNEFKFLISFQNENVFDETGMPKERFSAKCLPNSPCSLEIQATKLEDSAVYFCASSQTRVDYTFGSGTRLTVV.

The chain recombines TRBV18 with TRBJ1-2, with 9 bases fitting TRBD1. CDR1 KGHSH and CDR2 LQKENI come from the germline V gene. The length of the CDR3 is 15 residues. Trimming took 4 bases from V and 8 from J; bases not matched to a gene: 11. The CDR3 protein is CASSQKAGTGTGYTF. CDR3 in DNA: TGTGCCAGCTCACAAAAAGCCGGGACAGGGACCGGCTACACCTTC. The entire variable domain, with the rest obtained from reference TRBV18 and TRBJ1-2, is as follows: NAGVMQNPRHLVRRRGQEARLRCSPMKGHSHVYWYRQLPEEGLKFMVYLQKENIIDESGMPKERFSAEFPKEGPSILRIQQVVRGDSAAYFCASSQKAGTGTGYTFGSGTRLTVV.

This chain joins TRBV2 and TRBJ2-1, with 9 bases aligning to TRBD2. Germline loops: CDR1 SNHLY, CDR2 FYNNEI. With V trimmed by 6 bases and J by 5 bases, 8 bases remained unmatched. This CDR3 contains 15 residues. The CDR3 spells CASSRQTSGHNEQFF. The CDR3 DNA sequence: TGTGCCAGCAGCCGGCAGACTAGCGGACACAATGAGCAGTTCTTC.

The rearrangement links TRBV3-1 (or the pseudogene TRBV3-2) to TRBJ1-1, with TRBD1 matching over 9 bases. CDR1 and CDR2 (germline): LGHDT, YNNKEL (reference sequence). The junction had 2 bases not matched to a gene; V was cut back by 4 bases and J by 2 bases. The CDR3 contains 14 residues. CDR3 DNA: TGTGCCAGCAGCCCGGGACAGGGTAACACTGAAGCTTTCTTT. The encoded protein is CASSPGQGNTEAFF.

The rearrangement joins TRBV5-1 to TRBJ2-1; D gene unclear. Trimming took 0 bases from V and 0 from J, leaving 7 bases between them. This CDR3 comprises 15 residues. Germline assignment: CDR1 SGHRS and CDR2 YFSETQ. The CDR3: CASSLAPGSYNEQFF. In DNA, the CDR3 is TGCGCCAGCAGCTTGGCCCCCGGCTCCTACAATGAGCAGTTCTTC.

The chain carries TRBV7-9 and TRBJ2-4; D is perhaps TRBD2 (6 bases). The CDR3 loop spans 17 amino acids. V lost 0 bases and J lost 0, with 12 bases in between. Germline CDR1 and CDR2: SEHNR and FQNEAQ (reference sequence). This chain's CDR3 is CASSLAGGGVAKNIQYF. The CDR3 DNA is TGTGCCAGCAGCTTAGCGGGAGGAGGGGTAGCCAAAAACATTCAGTACTTC.

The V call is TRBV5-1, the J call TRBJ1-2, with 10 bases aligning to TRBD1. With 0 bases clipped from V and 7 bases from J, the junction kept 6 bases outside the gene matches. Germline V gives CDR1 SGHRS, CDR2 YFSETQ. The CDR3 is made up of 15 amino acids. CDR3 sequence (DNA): TGCGCCAGCAGCTTGGAGGGACAGGGGTCTTCTGGCTACACCTTC. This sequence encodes CASSLEGQGSSGYTF.

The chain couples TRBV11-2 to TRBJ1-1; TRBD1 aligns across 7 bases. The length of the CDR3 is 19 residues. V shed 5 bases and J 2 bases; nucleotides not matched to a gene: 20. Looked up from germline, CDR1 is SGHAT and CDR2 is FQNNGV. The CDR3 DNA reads TGTGCCAGCAGCCCAGAGACCCGGTCGCGTGACAGGGTAAACACTGAAGCTTTCTTT. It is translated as CASSPETRSRDRVNTEAFF.

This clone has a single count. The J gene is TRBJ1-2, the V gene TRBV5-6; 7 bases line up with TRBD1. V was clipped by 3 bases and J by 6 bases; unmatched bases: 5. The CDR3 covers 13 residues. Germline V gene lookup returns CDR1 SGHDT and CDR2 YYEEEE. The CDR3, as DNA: TGTGCCAGCAGCTCAGGGGGTGGGCATGGCTACACCTTC. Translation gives CASSSGGGHGYTF. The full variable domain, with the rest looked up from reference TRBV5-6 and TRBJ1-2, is DAGVTQSPTHLIKTRGQQVTLRCSPKSGHDTVSWYQQALGQGPQFIFQYYEEEERQRGNFPDRFSGHQFPNYSSELNVNALLLGDSALYLCASSSGGGHGYTFGSGTRLTVV.

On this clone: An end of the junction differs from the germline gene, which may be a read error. CDR3 sequence: CANEDRPLF. The CDR3 DNA is TGTGCCAACGAGGACAGACCACTCTTT. This chain connects TRBV19 to TRBJ1-1; a weak D match, TRBD1 (6 bases). This CDR3 contains 9 residues. Germline CDR1 LNHDA, CDR2 SQIVND (reference sequence).

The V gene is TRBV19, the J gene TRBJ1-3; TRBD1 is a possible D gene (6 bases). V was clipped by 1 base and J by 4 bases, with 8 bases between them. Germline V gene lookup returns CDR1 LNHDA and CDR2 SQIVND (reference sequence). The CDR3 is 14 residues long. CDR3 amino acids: CASSIAGDGNTIYF. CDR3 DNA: TGTGCCAGTAGTATAGCAGGGGACGGAAACACCATATATTTT.

CDR3 protein: CASSLGPADTQYF. The CDR3, as DNA: TGCGCCAGCAGCTTGGGTCCGGCAGATACGCAGTATTTT. The chain employs TRBV5-1 and TRBJ2-3; D is undetermined. The CDR3 length is 13 residues. Per germline, CDR1 SGHRS and CDR2 YFSETQ. Trimming pared 0 bases from V and 4 bases from J, leaving 6 bases between.

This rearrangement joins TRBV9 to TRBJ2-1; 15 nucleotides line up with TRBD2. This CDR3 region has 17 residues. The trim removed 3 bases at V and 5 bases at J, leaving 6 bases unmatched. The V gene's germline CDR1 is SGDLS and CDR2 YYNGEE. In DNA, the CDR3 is TGTGCCAGCAGCGGGACTAGCGGGGGGGCTCTGGACAATGAGCAGTTCTTC. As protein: CASSGTSGGALDNEQFF.

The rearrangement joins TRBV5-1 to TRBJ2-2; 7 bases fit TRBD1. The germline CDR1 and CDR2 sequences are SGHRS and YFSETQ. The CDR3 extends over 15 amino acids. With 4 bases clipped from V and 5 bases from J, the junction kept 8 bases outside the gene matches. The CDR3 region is CASSIRQGGTGELFF. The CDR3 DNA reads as TGCGCCAGCAGCATAAGACAGGGTGGGACCGGGGAGCTGTTTTTT.

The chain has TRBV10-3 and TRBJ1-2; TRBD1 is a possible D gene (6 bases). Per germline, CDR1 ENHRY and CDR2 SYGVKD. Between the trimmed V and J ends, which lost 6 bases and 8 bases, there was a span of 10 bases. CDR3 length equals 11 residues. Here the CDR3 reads CAIRQGVGYTF. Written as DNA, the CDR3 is TGTGCCATCAGACAGGGAGTGGGCTACACCTTC.

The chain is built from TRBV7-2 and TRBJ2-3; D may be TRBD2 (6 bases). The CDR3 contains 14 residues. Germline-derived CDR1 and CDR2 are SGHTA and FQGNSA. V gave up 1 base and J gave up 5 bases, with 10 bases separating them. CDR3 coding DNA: TGTGCCAGCAGCTTAGTGAGGGGAGGAGATACGCAGTATTTT. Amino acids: CASSLVRGGDTQYF.

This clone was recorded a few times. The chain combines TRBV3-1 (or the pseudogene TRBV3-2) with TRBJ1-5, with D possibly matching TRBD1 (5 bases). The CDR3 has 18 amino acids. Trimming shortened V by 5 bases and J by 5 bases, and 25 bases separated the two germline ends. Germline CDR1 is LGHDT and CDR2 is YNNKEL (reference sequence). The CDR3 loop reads CASSKAWGGGARDQPQHF. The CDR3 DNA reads TGTGCCAGCAGCAAAGCCTGGGGAGGAGGGGCCAGGGATCAGCCCCAGCATTTT.

DNA for the CDR3: TGTGCCATCCAGAACCCTAGCCCTGAAAAACTGTTTTTT. Translated: CAIQNPSPEKLFF. The chain joins TRBV6-5 to TRBJ1-4; D gene ambiguous. The CDR3 runs 13 residues. Germline loops: CDR1 MNHEY, CDR2 SVGAGI. V was shortened by 10 bases and J by 7 bases, with 16 bases between the two germline ends.

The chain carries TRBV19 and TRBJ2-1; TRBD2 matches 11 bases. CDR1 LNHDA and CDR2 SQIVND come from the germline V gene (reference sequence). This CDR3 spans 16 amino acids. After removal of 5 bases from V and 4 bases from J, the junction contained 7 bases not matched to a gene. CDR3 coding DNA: TGTGCCAGTAGTTGGCGACTAGCGGGGAGATACAATGAGCAGTTCTTC. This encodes CASSWRLAGRYNEQFF.

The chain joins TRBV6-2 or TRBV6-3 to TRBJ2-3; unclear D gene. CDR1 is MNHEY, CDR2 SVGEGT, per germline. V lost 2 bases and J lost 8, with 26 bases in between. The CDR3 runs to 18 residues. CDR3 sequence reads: CASSYGGVADWHRGTQYF. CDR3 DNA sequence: TGTGCCAGCAGTTACGGTGGAGTGGCAGACTGGCACCGCGGTACGCAGTATTTT.

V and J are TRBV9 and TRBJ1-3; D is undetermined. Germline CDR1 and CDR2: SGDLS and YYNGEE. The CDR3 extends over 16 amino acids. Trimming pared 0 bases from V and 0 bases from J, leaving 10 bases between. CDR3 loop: CASSVGAAPSGNTIYF. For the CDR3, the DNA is TGTGCCAGCAGCGTAGGGGCAGCCCCCTCTGGAAACACCATATATTTT.

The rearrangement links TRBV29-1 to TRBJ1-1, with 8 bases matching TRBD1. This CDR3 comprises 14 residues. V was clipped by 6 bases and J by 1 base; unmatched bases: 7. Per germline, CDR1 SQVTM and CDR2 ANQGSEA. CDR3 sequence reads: CSVPLGTGNTEAFF. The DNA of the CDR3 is TGCAGCGTCCCCCTGGGGACAGGGAACACTGAAGCTTTCTTT.

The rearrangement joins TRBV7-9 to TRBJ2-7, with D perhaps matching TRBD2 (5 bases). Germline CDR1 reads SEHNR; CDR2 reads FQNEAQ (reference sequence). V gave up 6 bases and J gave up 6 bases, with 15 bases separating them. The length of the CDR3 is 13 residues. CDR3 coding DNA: TGTGCCAGCAGGCCAACTAGTTTTCGCGAGCAGTACTTC. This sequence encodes CASRPTSFREQYF.